The present TCR beta chain was sequenced within a study of blood T cells in healthy people across ages. Germline loops: CDR1 DFQATT, CDR2 SNEGSKA (reference sequence). V dropped 6 bases and J dropped 3; count of bases not matched to a gene: 6. This CDR3 comprises 14 residues. For the second PCR, which ran for roughly 7 to 11 cycles, a sample-barcoded 5' primer and a J-beta primer mix were used. TCRdb processed the 5' RACE reads anew with MiXCR; each CDR3 protein has one entry. The sample records about 1.5 million distinct CDR3 sequences, approximately 42% being singletons. Sequenced sample: blood. The V call is TRBV20-1, the J call TRBJ2-3; 10 bases are a match to TRBD2. The clonotype comes from a woman aged 18-29 years in good health. CDR3 bases: TGCAGTGCCCCGGATAGCGGGAGGACAGATACGCAGTATTTT. Translated: CSAPDSGRTDTQYF.